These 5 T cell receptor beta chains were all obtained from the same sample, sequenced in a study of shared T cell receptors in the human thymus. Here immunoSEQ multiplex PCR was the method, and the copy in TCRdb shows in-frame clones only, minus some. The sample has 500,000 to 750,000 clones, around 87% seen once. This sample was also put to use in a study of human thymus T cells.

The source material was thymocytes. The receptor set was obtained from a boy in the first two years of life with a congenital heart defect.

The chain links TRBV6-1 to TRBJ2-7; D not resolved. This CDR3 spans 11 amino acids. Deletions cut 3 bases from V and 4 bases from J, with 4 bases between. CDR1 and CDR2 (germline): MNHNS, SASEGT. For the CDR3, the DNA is TGTGCCAGCAGTGACCATTACGAGCAGTACTTC. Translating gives CASSDHYEQYF.

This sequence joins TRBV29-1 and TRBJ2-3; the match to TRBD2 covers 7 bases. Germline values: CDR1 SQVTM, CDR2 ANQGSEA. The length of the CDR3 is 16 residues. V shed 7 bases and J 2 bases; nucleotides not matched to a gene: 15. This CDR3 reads CSAEFRTREYTDTQYF. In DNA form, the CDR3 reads TGCAGCGCGGAGTTCCGGACTAGAGAGTACACAGATACGCAGTATTTT.

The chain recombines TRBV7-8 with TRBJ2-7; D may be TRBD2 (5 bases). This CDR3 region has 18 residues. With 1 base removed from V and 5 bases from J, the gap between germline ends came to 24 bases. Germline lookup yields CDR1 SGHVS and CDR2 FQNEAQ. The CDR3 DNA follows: TGTGCCAGCAGCTTAGAGGGTCGCGGACTCGAGGGTGCCCACGAGCAGTACTTC. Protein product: CASSLEGRGLEGAHEQYF. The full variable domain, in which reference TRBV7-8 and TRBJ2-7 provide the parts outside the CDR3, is GAGVSQSPRYKVAKRGQDVALRCDPISGHVSLFWYQQALGQGPEFLTYFQNEAQLDKSGLPSDRFFAERPEGSVSTLKIQRTQQEDSAVYLCASSLEGRGLEGAHEQYFGPGTRLTVT.

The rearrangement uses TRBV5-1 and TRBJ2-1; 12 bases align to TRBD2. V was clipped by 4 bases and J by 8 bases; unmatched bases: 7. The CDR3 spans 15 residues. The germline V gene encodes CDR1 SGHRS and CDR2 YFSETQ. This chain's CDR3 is CASSRSGLAGHEQFF. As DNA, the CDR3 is TGCGCCAGCAGCCGTAGCGGACTAGCGGGGCATGAGCAGTTCTTC.

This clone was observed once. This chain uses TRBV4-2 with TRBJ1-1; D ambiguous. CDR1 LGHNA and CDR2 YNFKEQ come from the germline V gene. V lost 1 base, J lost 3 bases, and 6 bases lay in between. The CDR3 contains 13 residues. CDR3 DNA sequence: TGTGCCAGCAGCCAAGTACAGCACACTGAAGCTTTCTTT. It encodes CASSQVQHTEAFF.